This record concerns one TCR beta chain sequence. This clone has just one count. Its specific antigen is unknown. The sample holds no much larger clone one base away, and base qualities are not on file. In Seattle, one collaborating source enrolled patients while the infection was active and tracked those patients longitudinally over the course of disease. Each collaborating institution followed its own protocols to collect whole blood in K2EDTA tubes. Collaborator samples were shipped for TCRbeta analysis as frozen whole blood, isolated PBMCs, or DNA extracted from either sample type. Germline trimming: 0 bases from V, 3 bases from J; junction bases outside gene matches: 3. Counted from cysteine to phenylalanine, this CDR3 has 15 amino acids. The entry retains the CDR3 DNA only, 45 bases that are in frame from base 1. Taken from the germline V gene, the CDR1 and CDR2 loops are SGHDT and YYEEEE. The data originate from a study of blood T cell repertoires in COVID-19 (dated by TCRdb to the early 2020s). For context, the study as a whole: Collaborator samples came from the United States, Italy and Spain and covered acute and convalescent phases of COVID-19. The prospective study material was composed of cDNA or gDNA derived from T cells, B-cell-depleted T cells, or PBMCs. Samples were obtained from the ongoing ImmuneRACE study (first 160 participants) and from 1,254 subjects provided by 6 global collaborators. A de-identified subject ID, COVID-19 status, age in years and sex were almost always included in the sample metadata. Subjects who had been exposed to COVID-19, were actively infected with it, or had recovered from it provided the deeply sampled blood TCRbeta repertoires that made up the dataset. Where available, HLA class I and class II types were taken from metadata supplied by the sample provider and were not determined by assay-based typing. The repertoires were made available in a free public database intended to serve as a resource for research on the immune response to SARS-CoV-2. What the research found in general, with its limitations: The amount of clinical and demographic metadata varied by source and participant and was provided uncurated.

TCRbeta CDR3 regions were amplified from genomic DNA by means of the immunoSEQ Assay, a bias-controlled multiplex PCR. In the source study's methods: The number of nucleated cells in each sample was estimated by amplification of reference gene primers within the assay. To quantify the absolute abundance of each unique TCRbeta CDR3 rearrangement, sequence reads were collapsed and filtered. For each sample, productive Simpson clonality was calculated as the square root of Simpson's diversity index across productive rearrangements. Drawn from immuneACCESS, this table holds only the in-frame rearrangements with V and J called that TCRdb kept. Clones are partly lost; checked studies trace under half to an unresolved V gene and leave the rest unexplained. That table is the source of V, J and clone size, and D and trimming were worked out from the DNA. Here the sample has a few hundred thousand clones; 80% to 95% occur a single time. The ten largest make up around 2.5% of the sample.

The receptor chain draws on TRBV5-6 and TRBJ2-5; 9 bases in the junction line up with TRBD2. The material sequenced was peripheral blood. The sequence was obtained from a person under 30 with COVID-19, enrolled during active disease. In nucleotides, the sequence is TGTGCCAGCAGCTTGGTGCGGGAGGGAAAAGAGACCCAGTACTTC. It is translated as CASSLVREGKETQYF.